These 18 T cell receptor beta chains share one sample of origin, sequenced in a study of radiation and T cells in renal cell carcinoma. Sequencing was performed with immunoSEQ multiplex PCR; in TCRdb, only in-frame clones are kept and a portion is missing. The sample has approximately 170,000 clones, 88% seen once. The time point here: blood 4 weeks post-SBRT, at nephrectomy. Treatment described: 15 Gy SBRT to primary tumor, nephrectomy 4 weeks later. The sample consisted of blood, taken from a patient whose treatment included radiotherapy and nephrectomy. Source of these receptors: a woman in her 50s with renal cell carcinoma.

This sequence joins TRBV5-1 and TRBJ1-2; D is possibly TRBD1 (6 bases). Trimming took off 0 bases at V and 1 base at J, with 10 bases between the two ends. The CDR3 is 15 amino acids. Germline CDR1 reads SGHRS; CDR2 reads YFSETQ. CDR3 nucleotide sequence: TGCGCCAGCAGCTTGGTAGGGGGTGTTAACTATGGCTACACCTTC. Translating it yields CASSLVGGVNYGYTF.

The chain has TRBV5-4 and TRBJ1-2; D unclear. Trimming took off 2 bases at V and 4 bases at J, with 18 bases between the two ends. The CDR3 sequence is 16 residues long. Germline values: CDR1 SGHNT, CDR2 YYREEE (reference sequence). Written as DNA, the CDR3 is TGTGCCAGCAGCTTTTCCCTGGAAATAGACCTCTATGGCTACACCTTC. This gives the protein CASSFSLEIDLYGYTF. Together with reference TRBV5-4 and TRBJ1-2, the CDR3 gives the full variable domain: ETGVTQSPTHLIKTRGQQVTLRCSSQSGHNTVSWYQQALGQGPQFIFQYYREEENGRGNFPPRFSGLQFPNYSSELNVNALELDDSALYLCASSFSLEIDLYGYTFGSGTRLTVV.

The chain joins TRBV7-9 to TRBJ2-1; TRBD2 might be the D (6 bases). V gave up 7 bases and J gave up 0 bases, with 16 bases separating them. CDR1 is SEHNR and CDR2 is FQNEAQ in the germline V gene (reference sequence). This CDR3 comprises 16 residues. The DNA for the CDR3 is TGTGCCAGCAACGACCTTAGCGGAAGCTCCTACAATGAGCAGTTCTTC. Protein product: CASNDLSGSSYNEQFF.

CDR3 in amino acids: CATSTGASTNEKLFF. The CDR3 bases are TGTGCCACCAGCACAGGGGCGTCAACTAATGAAAAACTGTTTTTT. The chain has TRBV15 and TRBJ1-4; possible D gene TRBD1, 6 bases. V was cut by 4 bases and J by 0 bases, with 9 bases left in between. In germline, CDR1 is LNHNV, CDR2 YYDKDF (reference sequence). The CDR3 runs to 15 residues. Variable domain in full (rest from reference TRBV15 and TRBJ1-4): DAMVIQNPRYQVTQFGKPVTLSCSQTLNHNVMYWYQQKSSQAPKLLFHYYDKDFNNEADTPDNFQSRRPNTSFCFLDIRSPGLGDTAMYLCATSTGASTNEKLFFGSGTQLSVL.

The chain's CDR3 is CASSNHAGYQPQHF. In DNA form, the CDR3 reads TGTGCCAGTAGTAACCACGCGGGGTATCAGCCCCAGCATTTT. The chain couples TRBV19 to TRBJ1-5; no firm D call. The CDR3 consists of 14 residues. With 4 bases removed from V and 5 bases from J, the gap between germline ends came to 12 bases. The germline V gene has CDR1 LNHDA and CDR2 SQIVND (reference sequence).

This chain uses TRBV4-1 with TRBJ1-1, with 7 positions matching TRBD1. Trimming removed 0 bases from V and 4 bases from J; junction bases left unmatched: 5. In germline, CDR1 is MGHRA, CDR2 YSYEKL. The CDR3 is made up of 15 amino acids. CDR3: CASSQDRQGGTEAFF. The DNA for the CDR3 is TGCGCCAGCAGCCAAGACCGTCAGGGGGGCACTGAAGCTTTCTTT.

The rearrangement links TRBV10-3 to TRBJ2-7, with TRBD1 identical over 7 bases. CDR1 and CDR2 from the germline V gene are ENHRY and SYGVKD. V shed 4 bases and J 5 bases; nucleotides not matched to a gene: 5. The CDR3 runs to 13 residues. The CDR3 region is CAISGTGFDEQYF. The DNA of the CDR3 is TGTGCCATCAGTGGGACAGGCTTCGACGAGCAGTACTTC.

This clone appeared a few times. V usage is TRBV18 and J usage is TRBJ1-5; 7 nucleotides match TRBD1. V lost 4 bases, J lost 3 bases, and 9 bases stayed unmatched. The CDR3 is 16 amino acids. Germline V CDR1 and CDR2: KGHSH, LQKENI. The CDR3, as DNA: TGTGCCAGCTCACTAGGACAGGTCGCAATCAATCAGCCCCAGCATTTT. It yields the protein CASSLGQVAINQPQHF.

V is TRBV30 and J is TRBJ1-2, with D uncertain. Germline values: CDR1 GTSNPN, CDR2 SVGIG (reference sequence). The CDR3 totals 16 residues. Deletions cut 2 bases from V and 3 bases from J, with 19 bases between. The CDR3 DNA reads TGTGCCTGGAGTACCCCTGAGAGCGCTCAATACTATGGCTACACCTTC. This sequence encodes CAWSTPESAQYYGYTF.

The J gene is TRBJ2-3, the V gene TRBV30, with no clear D. Germline loops: CDR1 GTSNPN, CDR2 SVGIG (reference sequence). This CDR3 has 17 amino acids. V was pared by 1 base and J by 1 base, with 18 bases between. CDR3 protein: CAWSGPGLFMGTDTQYF. The CDR3 DNA reads as TGTGCCTGGAGTGGTCCGGGTCTCTTTATGGGCACAGATACGCAGTATTTT.

The gene calls are TRBV9 and TRBJ1-3; D call uncertain. Deletions cut 4 bases from V and 3 bases from J, with 11 bases between. This CDR3 has 14 amino acids. The germline CDR1 and CDR2 sequences are SGDLS and YYNGEE. The CDR3 sequence: CASSPLYSGNTIYF. The CDR3 DNA follows: TGTGCCAGCAGCCCTTTATACAGTGGAAACACCATATATTTT.

The J gene is TRBJ2-4, the V gene TRBV12-5; 9 bases fit TRBD1. With V trimmed by 0 bases and J by 0 bases, 12 bases remained unmatched. CDR1 is LGHNT and CDR2 is FRNRAP in the germline V gene. This CDR3 has 20 residues. The CDR3 DNA follows: TGTGCTAGTGGTTTGGTACGGACAGGGGACCTCTCCGTAGCCAAAAACATTCAGTACTTC. It specifies CASGLVRTGDLSVAKNIQYF. Filled out from reference TRBV12-5 and TRBJ2-4, the complete variable domain reads DARVTQTPRHKVTEMGQEVTMRCQPILGHNTVFWYRQTMMQGLELLAYFRNRAPLDDSGMPKDRFSAEMPDATLATLKIQPSEPRDSAVYFCASGLVRTGDLSVAKNIQYFGAGTRLSVL.

The chain has TRBV7-3 and TRBJ1-2; 10 nucleotides match TRBD1. The CDR3 runs to 16 residues. Germline CDR1 reads SGHTA; CDR2 reads FQGTGA. J lost 8 bases, V lost 5 bases, and 14 bases had no gene match. The CDR3 loop is CASSPLGTGDYRGYTF. The CDR3 DNA sequence: TGTGCCAGCAGCCCGCTTGGGACAGGGGACTATAGGGGCTACACCTTC. The full variable domain, its missing parts supplied by reference TRBV7-3 and TRBJ1-2, is GAGVSQTPSNKVTEKGKYVELRCDPISGHTALYWYRQSLGQGPEFLIYFQGTGAADDSGLPNDRFFAVRPEGSVSTLKIQRTERGDSAVYLCASSPLGTGDYRGYTFGSGTRLTVV.

The chain is built from TRBV7-9 and TRBJ2-5; TRBD1 aligns across 10 bases. The CDR3 covers 15 residues. V trimming: 5 bases; J trimming: 1 base; junction bases outside the gene matches: 4. The germline gives CDR1 SEHNR, CDR2 FQNEAQ (reference sequence). The CDR3 nucleotides read TGTGCCAGCAGCGGGGACAGGGGATTCCAAGAGACCCAGTACTTC. Its translation is CASSGDRGFQETQYF.

The sample holds one count of this clone. The chain uses TRBV5-1 and TRBJ2-7; D remains unclear. Trimming took off 4 bases at V and 0 bases at J, with 14 bases between the two ends. The germline gives CDR1 SGHRS, CDR2 YFSETQ. The CDR3 sequence is 15 residues long. CDR3 loop: CASSQSGVSSYEQYF. CDR3 nucleotides: TGCGCCAGCAGCCAGAGTGGGGTCAGCTCCTACGAGCAGTACTTC. Full variable domain (remainder filled in from reference TRBV5-1 and TRBJ2-7): KAGVTQTPRYLIKTRGQQVTLSCSPISGHRSVSWYQQTPGQGLQFLFEYFSETQRNKGNFPGRFSGRQFSNSRSEMNVSTLELGDSALYLCASSQSGVSSYEQYFGPGTRLTVT.

The gene calls are TRBV5-4 and TRBJ1-1; the match to TRBD1 covers 8 bases. Germline loops: CDR1 SGHNT, CDR2 YYREEE (reference sequence). Trimming removed 3 bases from V and 8 bases from J; junction bases left unmatched: 3. This CDR3 has 12 residues. CDR3 bases: TGTGCCAGCAGCTCCCGGGACAGGGAAGCTTTCTTT. It codes for CASSSRDREAFF.

The chain uses TRBV19 and TRBJ2-3; unclear D gene. From germline, CDR1 is LNHDA and CDR2 SQIVND (reference sequence). The V and J ends lost 6 bases and 4 bases respectively, with 8 bases between them. CDR3 length: 12 residues. CDR3 in DNA: TGTGCCAGTAGCACAGCTCCAGATACGCAGTATTTT. Protein product: CASSTAPDTQYF.

The V gene is TRBV5-1, the J gene TRBJ1-1; 7 nucleotides agree with TRBD1. CDR3 length: 14 amino acids. The germline V gene encodes CDR1 SGHRS and CDR2 YFSETQ. Trimming at V came to 4 bases and at J to 7 bases, leaving 10 bases not matched to a gene. CDR3 sequence: CASSQKIQGLEAFF. The CDR3 DNA follows: TGCGCCAGCAGCCAGAAAATACAGGGGCTTGAAGCTTTCTTT. The full variable domain, in which reference TRBV5-1 and TRBJ1-1 provide the parts outside the CDR3, is KAGVTQTPRYLIKTRGQQVTLSCSPISGHRSVSWYQQTPGQGLQFLFEYFSETQRNKGNFPGRFSGRQFSNSRSEMNVSTLELGDSALYLCASSQKIQGLEAFFGQGTRLTVV.